This TCR beta chain was documented in a study of T cell changes during pregnancy in multiple sclerosis. Germline-derived CDR1 and CDR2 are SGHRS and YFSETQ. V lost 0 bases to trimming and J lost 5 bases; unmatched junction nucleotides: 6. This CDR3 is 15 amino acids long. Clones were read by immunoSEQ multiplex PCR, and TCRdb kept only the in-frame ones, dropping some. The sample includes roughly 38,000 clones, approximately 89% seen only once; the top ten take around 0.7%. The starting material was CD4+ T cells from peripheral blood mononuclear cells, obtained in the second trimester of pregnancy. This chain links TRBV5-1 with TRBJ2-5; TRBD2 matches at 8 bases. The receptor comes from a female donor in good health, enrolled as a control in a pregnancy study. The DNA for the CDR3 is TGCGCCAGCAGCTTGGGTTACGGGGGGGCGGAGACCCAGTACTTC. It translates to CASSLGYGGAETQYF. Filled out from reference TRBV5-1 and TRBJ2-5, the complete variable domain reads KAGVTQTPRYLIKTRGQQVTLSCSPISGHRSVSWYQQTPGQGLQFLFEYFSETQRNKGNFPGRFSGRQFSNSRSEMNVSTLELGDSALYLCASSLGYGGAETQYFGPGTRLLVL.